The next 30 T cell receptor beta chains were all read from a single sample in a study of beta chain features in type 1 diabetes. These receptors have no known antigen. Findings and caveats of the study: The study found moderately but significantly shorter TCRB CDR3s in all four CD4+ subsets of Type 1 diabetes patients.

Sequencing targeted expressed TCRB transcripts, as all isolated RNA had been reverse transcribed. Here immunoSEQ multiplex PCR was the method, and the copy in TCRdb shows in-frame clones only, minus some. This sample has 640,000 or so clones, with about an eighth found just once. Sequenced: naive CD4+ T cells from blood. The receptors come from a man in his late teens or twenties with type 1 diabetes.

This clone appeared a few times. V is TRBV4-1 and J is TRBJ1-4; D call uncertain. The length of the CDR3 is 14 residues. From germline, CDR1 is MGHRA and CDR2 YSYEKL. With 2 bases removed from V and 5 bases from J, the gap between germline ends came to 9 bases. CDR3 sequence: CASSQSGGNEKLFF. As DNA, the CDR3 is TGCGCCAGCAGCCAATCTGGTGGAAATGAAAAACTGTTTTTT.

The DNA of the CDR3 is TGTGCCAGCAGTTTAGGAGCGGGGGGCATCTCCTACGAGCAGTACTTC. This codes for CASSLGAGGISYEQYF. The rearrangement joins TRBV27 to TRBJ2-7; 9 bases fit TRBD2. Germline CDR1 is MNHEY and CDR2 is SMNVEV (reference sequence). The CDR3 length is 16 residues. After removal of 2 bases from V and 0 bases from J, the junction contained 5 bases not matched to a gene.

The rearrangement uses TRBV5-1 and TRBJ2-7; maybe TRBD2 (5 bases). Germline CDR1 reads SGHRS; CDR2 reads YFSETQ. V lost 4 bases, J lost 1 base, and 18 bases lay in between. The CDR3 runs to 16 residues. The CDR3 DNA sequence: TGCGCCAGCAGCCAGCAACCGACGGGGATTTCCTACGAGCAGTACTTC. Translation gives CASSQQPTGISYEQYF.

The gene calls are TRBV23-1 and TRBJ2-7; 8 bases align to TRBD1. TRBV23-1 qualifies as an ORF whose function is uncertain. CDR3 length: 14 amino acids. V gave up 0 bases and J gave up 4 bases; unmatched junction bases: 2. This CDR3 reads CASSQSQGAYEQYF. In DNA form, the CDR3 reads TGCGCCAGCAGTCAATCGCAGGGGGCGTACGAGCAGTACTTC.

This clone was seen a few times. The genes are TRBV7-2 and TRBJ2-5; no clear D. Germline V gene lookup returns CDR1 SGHTA and CDR2 FQGNSA. The V end lost 5 bases, the J end lost 3 bases, and 19 bases lay between the germline ends. This CDR3 contains 16 residues. CDR3 nucleotide sequence: TGTGCCAGCAGCCCTTTTCAACGGACCAGGAAAGAGACCCAGTACTTC. It translates to CASSPFQRTRKETQYF.

The chain employs TRBV30 and TRBJ2-5, with a weak D call TRBD2 (7 bases). The length of the CDR3 is 13 residues. Trimming took 2 bases from V and 6 from J, leaving 13 bases between them. Germline-derived CDR1 and CDR2 are GTSNPN and SVGIG (reference sequence). The CDR3: CAWSPPGGQTQYF. In DNA, the CDR3 is TGTGCCTGGAGTCCCCCCGGGGGGCAGACCCAGTACTTC.

This clone was detected only a few times. The rearrangement links TRBV5-1 to TRBJ1-2; D is uncertain. The germline V and J ends were trimmed by 3 bases and 4 bases, with 4 bases remaining between them. Germline V gene lookup returns CDR1 SGHRS and CDR2 YFSETQ. This CDR3 spans 11 amino acids. The CDR3 spells CASSSVYGYTF. CDR3 sequence (DNA): TGCGCCAGCAGCTCGGTCTATGGCTACACCTTC.

The CDR3 spells CAWSPLSGNQPQHF. In nucleotides, the CDR3 is TGTGCCTGGAGTCCGCTCTCGGGCAATCAGCCCCAGCATTTT. V usage is TRBV30 and J usage is TRBJ1-5; D not resolved. Trimming took 2 bases from V and 2 from J, leaving 10 bases between them. The CDR3 contains 14 residues. CDR1 and CDR2 (germline): GTSNPN, SVGIG (reference sequence).

The chain combines TRBV7-9 with TRBJ2-1; D unclear. V shed 2 bases and J shed 1 base, with 6 bases lying between them. Germline CDR1 is SEHNR and CDR2 is FQNEAQ (reference sequence). The CDR3 extends over 14 amino acids. The CDR3 loop is CASSLTTSYNEQFF. For the CDR3, the DNA is TGTGCCAGCAGCTTAACTACGTCCTACAATGAGCAGTTCTTC.

This chain joins TRBV7-2 and TRBJ2-1; possible D gene TRBD2, 5 bases. The V gene lost 3 bases and the J gene lost 0 bases, with 9 bases spanning the gap. The germline V gene has CDR1 SGHTA and CDR2 FQGNSA. This CDR3 is 15 amino acids long. The CDR3 protein is CASSFRRLSYNEQFF. The CDR3 bases are TGTGCCAGCAGCTTTCGGAGGCTCTCCTACAATGAGCAGTTCTTC.

This clone was observed a few times. The chain joins TRBV15 to TRBJ2-5; 7 nucleotides match TRBD2. Germline V gives CDR1 LNHNV, CDR2 YYDKDF (reference sequence). The CDR3 loop spans 14 amino acids. After removal of 3 bases from V and 3 bases from J, the junction contained 4 bases not matched to a gene. CDR3 in DNA: TGTGCCACCAGCAGGGGTCTAGCGGAAGAGACCCAGTACTTC. Protein sequence: CATSRGLAEETQYF.

V usage is TRBV7-9 and J usage is TRBJ1-4, with a tentative D call TRBD1 (5 bases). Germline V CDR1 and CDR2: SEHNR, FQNEAQ (reference sequence). The CDR3 is 14 residues long. V gave up 5 bases and J gave up 2 bases, with 9 bases separating them. The CDR3 here is CASSPGRTNEKLFF. For the CDR3, the DNA is TGTGCCAGCAGCCCGGGACGGACTAATGAAAAACTGTTTTTT.

CDR3 sequence: CASRLGPNTEAFF. In DNA form, the CDR3 reads TGTGCCAGCCGGTTGGGACCGAACACTGAAGCTTTCTTT. The rearrangement links TRBV6-1 to TRBJ1-1, with D perhaps matching TRBD1 (5 bases). V was clipped by 8 bases and J by 1 base, with 11 bases between them. The CDR3 length is 13 residues. Germline CDR1 and CDR2: MNHNS and SASEGT.

This chain joins TRBV11-2 and TRBJ2-2, with D unresolved. CDR1 is SGHAT and CDR2 is FQNNGV in the germline V gene. This CDR3 contains 15 residues. Trimming took off 0 bases at V and 6 bases at J, with 11 bases between the two ends. The CDR3 region is CASSLDRVSSGELFF. The CDR3 bases are TGTGCCAGCAGCTTAGATCGGGTCTCTTCCGGGGAGCTGTTTTTT.

V gene TRBV25-1 combines with J gene TRBJ2-2, with 7 bases lining up with TRBD1. The CDR3 has 15 residues. Per germline, CDR1 MGHDK and CDR2 SYGVNS. V dropped 3 bases and J dropped 4; count of bases not matched to a gene: 5. Written as DNA, the CDR3 is TGTGCCAGCAGTGACCCGTACAGGGGCACCGGGGAGCTGTTTTTT. Translated, it gives CASSDPYRGTGELFF.

In this sample, this clone turned up a few times. This chain joins TRBV7-9 and TRBJ1-5; D unclear. CDR1 and CDR2 from the germline V gene are SEHNR and FQNEAQ (reference sequence). Trimming took off 3 bases at V and 7 bases at J, with 10 bases between the two ends. The CDR3 consists of 13 residues. DNA for the CDR3: TGTGCCAGCAGCTTCCAGGAAAGGCAGCCCCAGCATTTT. Translated: CASSFQERQPQHF.

This chain's CDR3 is CASAGAYEQYF. Here the CDR3 DNA reads TGTGCCTCTGCGGGGGCCTACGAGCAGTACTTC. The genes are TRBV30 and TRBJ2-7; 7 positions agree with TRBD2. V gave up 7 bases and J gave up 2 bases; unmatched junction bases: 2. CDR1 is GTSNPN, CDR2 SVGIG, per germline (reference sequence). The length of the CDR3 is 11 residues.

This chain links TRBV7-2 with TRBJ1-6, with D possibly being TRBD1 (5 bases). The germline V gene encodes CDR1 SGHTA and CDR2 FQGNSA. CDR3 size: 14 residues. Trimming stripped 3 bases from V and 8 bases from J, with 11 bases between. CDR3 amino acids: CASSFRTRDSPLHF. The DNA of the CDR3 is TGTGCCAGCAGCTTCCGGACAAGGGATTCACCCCTCCACTTT. Full variable domain (rest looked up from reference TRBV7-2 and TRBJ1-6): GAGVSQSPSNKVTEKGKDVELRCDPISGHTALYWYRQSLGQGLEFLIYFQGNSAPDKSGLPSDRFSAERTGGSVSTLTIQRTQQEDSAVYLCASSFRTRDSPLHFGNGTRLTVT.

The chain couples TRBV18 to TRBJ1-2; the D gene is possibly TRBD1 (5 bases). There are 14 residues in the CDR3. V dropped 4 bases and J dropped 1 base, with 10 bases sitting between them. Germline-derived CDR1 and CDR2 are KGHSH and LQKENI. CDR3 DNA: TGTGCCAGCTCACTACAGGAGGATAACTATGGCTACACCTTC. This translates into CASSLQEDNYGYTF. Full variable domain (rest looked up from reference TRBV18 and TRBJ1-2): NAGVMQNPRHLVRRRGQEARLRCSPMKGHSHVYWYRQLPEEGLKFMVYLQKENIIDESGMPKERFSAEFPKEGPSILRIQQVVRGDSAAYFCASSLQEDNYGYTFGSGTRLTVV.

This clone was counted between two and nine times. V usage is TRBV2 and J usage is TRBJ2-1; D may be TRBD2 (5 bases). The germline V and J ends were trimmed by 1 base and 7 bases, with 20 bases remaining between them. The CDR3 has 17 residues. Germline CDR1 is SNHLY and CDR2 is FYNNEI. CDR3 residues: CASSEVEGITQENEQFF. CDR3 DNA: TGTGCCAGCAGTGAAGTAGAGGGCATCACCCAAGAAAATGAGCAGTTCTTC.

The chain joins TRBV2 to TRBJ2-3; no clear D gene. The CDR3 has 12 amino acids. Germline V gene lookup returns CDR1 SNHLY and CDR2 FYNNEI. Trimming cost V 5 bases and J 2 bases, with 5 bases left between them. The CDR3 sequence: CASSKNTDTQYF. In DNA, the CDR3 is TGTGCCAGCAGTAAGAACACAGATACGCAGTATTTT.

This clone was observed a handful of times. The genes are TRBV5-4 and TRBJ2-1; tentatively, D is TRBD2 (7 bases). The CDR3 covers 14 residues. V was pared by 3 bases and J by 7 bases, with 14 bases between. Germline-derived CDR1 and CDR2 are SGHNT and YYREEE (reference sequence). CDR3 residues: CASSSEKGGNEQFF. The CDR3 DNA sequence: TGTGCCAGCAGCTCGGAAAAGGGGGGGAATGAGCAGTTCTTC.

This rearrangement joins TRBV7-9 to TRBJ1-2, with 10 bases aligning to TRBD1. Germline V gene data show CDR1 as SEHNR and CDR2 as FQNEAQ (reference sequence). CDR3 length: 14 residues. J lost 8 bases, V lost 1 base, and 4 bases had no gene match. CDR3 amino acids: CASSLGDRGRGYTF. As DNA, the CDR3 is TGTGCCAGCAGCTTAGGAGACAGGGGGCGCGGCTACACCTTC.

In its sample, this clone was seen a few times. This chain joins TRBV9 and TRBJ2-1, with 9 bases identical to TRBD2. Trimming took 4 bases from V and 9 from J; bases not matched to a gene: 8. Germline assignment: CDR1 SGDLS and CDR2 YYNGEE. This CDR3 has 14 amino acids. CDR3 sequence reads: CASSLGGRAGEQFF. CDR3 coding DNA: TGTGCCAGCAGCCTCGGCGGGAGGGCCGGTGAGCAGTTCTTC.

In its sample, this clone was seen many times. CDR3: CASSRTPGHRSYNEQFF. The CDR3, as DNA: TGTGCCAGCAGCCGCACACCGGGACACCGCTCCTACAATGAGCAGTTCTTC. The chain couples TRBV14 to TRBJ2-1; maybe TRBD1 (6 bases). This CDR3 region has 17 residues. Trimming removed 4 bases from V and 0 bases from J, with 16 bases in between. CDR1 and CDR2 from the germline V gene are SGHDN and FVKESK.

This rearrangement joins TRBV30 to TRBJ1-5, with D tentatively TRBD1 (5 bases). V lost 5 bases and J lost 6, with 14 bases in between. Germline CDR1 is GTSNPN and CDR2 is SVGIG (reference sequence). The CDR3 loop spans 13 amino acids. This CDR3 reads CAWGTQDRQPQHF. The DNA for the CDR3 is TGTGCCTGGGGGACCCAAGACCGTCAGCCCCAGCATTTT.

This clone was recorded a few times. The chain couples TRBV7-2 to TRBJ2-7; TRBD2 aligns across 13 bases. This CDR3 spans 17 amino acids. Germline V CDR1 and CDR2: SGHTA, FQGNSA. V was pared by 4 bases and J by 0 bases, with 6 bases of the junction left unmatched. CDR3: CASSSTSGRPFSYEQYF. The CDR3 DNA reads as TGTGCCAGCAGCTCGACTAGCGGGAGGCCCTTCTCCTACGAGCAGTACTTC.

In its sample, this clone was seen a few times. The chain couples TRBV30 to TRBJ2-6; weak D call: TRBD2 (6 bases). The V end was cut by 4 bases, the J end by 5 bases, with 12 bases between. Germline V gene lookup returns CDR1 GTSNPN and CDR2 SVGIG (reference sequence). CDR3 length equals 14 residues. The CDR3 sequence: CAWTVDYWANVLTF. The CDR3 DNA reads TGTGCCTGGACAGTGGACTATTGGGCCAACGTCCTGACTTTC. Based on the CDR3 plus reference TRBV30 and TRBJ2-6, the full variable domain is SQTIHQWPATLVQPVGSPLSLECTVEGTSNPNLYWYRQAAGRGLQLLFYSVGIGQISSEVPQNLSASRPQDRQFILSSKKLLLSDSGFYLCAWTVDYWANVLTFGAGSRLTVL.

This clone was found a few times. The chain combines TRBV2 with TRBJ2-4, with D unclear. V shed 6 bases and J shed 7 bases, with 10 bases lying between them. The CDR3 covers 12 residues. The germline V gene has CDR1 SNHLY and CDR2 FYNNEI. For the CDR3, the DNA is TGTGCCAGCAGAGGTAACGGGAACATTCAGTACTTC. Encoded protein: CASRGNGNIQYF. Looking up the rest from reference TRBV2 and TRBJ2-4 gives the full variable domain: EPEVTQTPSHQVTQMGQEVILRCVPISNHLYFYWYRQILGQKVEFLVSFYNNEISEKSEIFDDQFSVERPDGSNFTLKIRSTKLEDSAMYFCASRGNGNIQYFGAGTRLSVL.

The chain uses TRBV7-3 and TRBJ2-5; the D gene could be TRBD1 or TRBD2 (5 bases each). V lost 1 base, J lost 12 bases, and 27 bases lay in between. CDR1 is SGHTA and CDR2 is FQGTGA in the germline V gene. The CDR3 spans 17 residues. CDR3 nucleotides: TGTGCCAGCAGCTTAATAAAGGAAAGCCACGGGACGTCTGAAAAGTACTTC. It specifies CASSLIKESHGTSEKYF.